What follows are 28 T cell receptor beta chains derived from one specimen sequenced in a study of blood T cell repertoires in COVID-19. Measured with immunoSEQ multiplex PCR; TCRdb has only the in-frame clones, and not every one. The sample records some 250,000 clones, about 80% being singletons. The material sequenced was PBMCs or T cells enriched from blood (not recorded which). These receptors all stem from a man aged 40-49 years who had recovered from COVID-19.

This clone was counted between two and nine times. The chain recombines TRBV4-1 with TRBJ2-7, with a weak D call TRBD1 (6 bases). CDR3 length: 16 amino acids. The V and J ends lost 0 bases and 1 base respectively, with 13 bases between them. The germline V gene encodes CDR1 MGHRA and CDR2 YSYEKL. CDR3 DNA sequence: TGCGCCAGCAGCCAAGATAGATGGACAGAATCCTACGAGCAGTACTTC. Its protein product is CASSQDRWTESYEQYF.

The chain is built from TRBV18 and TRBJ1-2; tentatively, D is TRBD1 (5 bases). Trimming took off 3 bases at V and 4 bases at J, with 18 bases between the two ends. The germline CDR1 and CDR2 sequences are KGHSH and LQKENI. The CDR3 contains 16 residues. The CDR3 is CASSPTSSTAPYGYTF. CDR3 in DNA: TGTGCCAGCTCACCGACCTCATCGACAGCCCCCTATGGCTACACCTTC.

In DNA form, the CDR3 reads TGTGCCAGCAGTTTAAGGGGACAGGGCCGTTTCCGAGCTTTCTTT. It yields the protein CASSLRGQGRFRAFF. The chain is built from TRBV28 and TRBJ1-1, with 9 bases lining up with TRBD1. The CDR3 spans 15 residues. The V and J ends lost 2 bases and 10 bases, in that order; junction bases with no gene match: 11. Germline lookup yields CDR1 MDHEN and CDR2 SYDVKM.

The rearrangement uses TRBV7-3 and TRBJ2-2; no reliable D call. V dropped 0 bases and J dropped 7 bases, with 6 bases sitting between them. Per the germline V gene, CDR1 is SGHTA and CDR2 is FQGTGA. The CDR3 length is 13 residues. The CDR3 protein is CASSLTNGGELFF. The CDR3, as DNA: TGTGCCAGCAGCTTAACGAACGGCGGGGAGCTGTTTTTT.

The chain is built from TRBV27 and TRBJ1-5; 7 nucleotides align to TRBD1. Germline lookup yields CDR1 MNHEY and CDR2 SMNVEV (reference sequence). Trimming at V came to 2 bases and at J to 0 bases, leaving 13 bases not matched to a gene. This CDR3 is 19 amino acids long. CDR3 protein: CASSLRSGQGGYSNQPQHF. CDR3 DNA sequence: TGTGCCAGCAGTTTACGCTCGGGGCAGGGGGGTTATAGCAATCAGCCCCAGCATTTT.

This chain connects TRBV19 to TRBJ2-5; 7 bases match TRBD2. Losses at the gene ends were 2 bases for V and 5 bases for J; bases not matched to a gene: 8. Germline lookup yields CDR1 LNHDA and CDR2 SQIVND (reference sequence). The CDR3 spans 15 residues. The CDR3 region has the DNA TGTGCCAGTAGTATAATGGAGGGAGCGGGGGAGACCCAGTACTTC. It translates to CASSIMEGAGETQYF.

This sequence joins TRBV3-1 (or the pseudogene TRBV3-2) and TRBJ1-2, with 8 bases identical to TRBD1. With V trimmed by 4 bases and J by 6 bases, 1 base remained unmatched. CDR3 size: 12 residues. Germline CDR1 is LGHDT and CDR2 is YNNKEL (reference sequence). CDR3 loop: CASSLTGDGYTF. The CDR3 region has the DNA TGTGCCAGCAGCCTGACAGGGGATGGCTACACCTTC.

The V gene is TRBV30, the J gene TRBJ2-7; TRBD2 agrees at 7 bases. Germline V CDR1 and CDR2: GTSNPN, SVGIG (reference sequence). V lost 4 bases and J lost 6; bases outside the gene matches: 6. The CDR3 is 12 residues long. CDR3 protein: CAWTWGEGEQYF. The CDR3 region has the DNA TGTGCCTGGACATGGGGGGAGGGCGAGCAGTACTTC. The whole variable domain, filled in from reference TRBV30 and TRBJ2-7, reads SQTIHQWPATLVQPVGSPLSLECTVEGTSNPNLYWYRQAAGRGLQLLFYSVGIGQISSEVPQNLSASRPQDRQFILSSKKLLLSDSGFYLCAWTWGEGEQYFGPGTRLTVT.

The rearrangement links TRBV5-1 to TRBJ2-3; TRBD2 is a possible D gene (5 bases). Trimming removed 4 bases at V and 6 bases at J, with 12 bases between. Germline CDR1 SGHRS, CDR2 YFSETQ. The CDR3 extends over 13 amino acids. The CDR3 is CASSPGLGDTQYF. As DNA, the CDR3 is TGCGCCAGCAGCCCCGGACTGGGGGATACGCAGTATTTT. Supplemented by reference TRBV5-1 and TRBJ2-3, the full variable domain reads KAGVTQTPRYLIKTRGQQVTLSCSPISGHRSVSWYQQTPGQGLQFLFEYFSETQRNKGNFPGRFSGRQFSNSRSEMNVSTLELGDSALYLCASSPGLGDTQYFGPGTRLTVL.

The chain employs TRBV28 and TRBJ1-1; 11 nucleotides align to TRBD1. Germline V gene lookup returns CDR1 MDHEN and CDR2 SYDVKM. The CDR3 runs to 17 residues. J lost 4 bases, V lost 2 bases, and 9 bases had no gene match. CDR3 sequence: CASSLRDRGVLVTEAFF. In nucleotides, the CDR3 is TGTGCCAGCAGTTTAAGGGACAGGGGGGTTCTCGTCACTGAAGCTTTCTTT.

This clone has only one observation. The chain employs TRBV4-1 and TRBJ2-7, with D unresolved. This CDR3 region has 14 residues. Germline lookup yields CDR1 MGHRA and CDR2 YSYEKL. The V and J ends lost 1 base and 3 bases respectively, with 10 bases between them. In nucleotides, the CDR3 is TGCGCCAGCAGCCAAGTAATCTATGGCTACGAGCAGTACTTC. This sequence encodes CASSQVIYGYEQYF.

This chain joins TRBV4-1 and TRBJ2-5; TRBD2 matches at 9 bases. The germline V gene has CDR1 MGHRA and CDR2 YSYEKL. With V trimmed by 4 bases and J by 2 bases, 5 bases remained unmatched. The CDR3 length is 15 residues. The CDR3 nucleotides read TGCGCCAGCAGCCCGGGCAGCGGGGGGCAAGAGACCCAGTACTTC. Protein product: CASSPGSGGQETQYF.

This chain connects TRBV19 to TRBJ1-1; D gene uncertain. The germline V and J ends were trimmed by 3 bases and 2 bases, with 7 bases remaining between them. CDR1 and CDR2 (germline): LNHDA, SQIVND (reference sequence). This CDR3 contains 13 residues. The CDR3 here is CASSMVRNTEAFF. The CDR3 nucleotides read TGTGCCAGTAGTATGGTCAGAAACACTGAAGCTTTCTTT.

The chain combines TRBV5-1 with TRBJ2-7; TRBD2 matches at 9 bases. CDR3 length: 16 residues. V lost 4 bases, J lost 3 bases, and 11 bases stayed unmatched. Germline CDR1 and CDR2: SGHRS and YFSETQ. The CDR3 reads CASSPTGGGAVYEQYF. CDR3 in DNA: TGCGCCAGCAGCCCAACCGGCGGGGGGGCCGTCTACGAGCAGTACTTC.

J is TRBJ2-4 and V is TRBV19, with TRBD2 matching over 10 bases. J lost 6 bases, V lost 5 bases, and 7 bases had no gene match. The CDR3 length is 15 residues. CDR1 and CDR2 from the germline V gene are LNHDA and SQIVND (reference sequence). Written as DNA, the CDR3 is TGTGCCAGTAGTGAGTGGACTAGCGGATTAAACATTCAGTACTTC. Translated: CASSEWTSGLNIQYF.

A remark on this clone: Other DNA sequences of this sample code for an identical CDR3. The chain has TRBV7-2 and TRBJ1-2, with D possibly being TRBD1 (5 bases). This CDR3 has 15 amino acids. With 3 bases removed from V and 4 bases from J, the gap between germline ends came to 15 bases. Germline loops: CDR1 SGHTA, CDR2 FQGNSA. The CDR3 reads CASSLAGTGLYGYTF. The CDR3 DNA reads as TGTGCCAGCAGCTTGGCCGGAACAGGCCTCTATGGCTACACCTTC.

This chain joins TRBV4-1 and TRBJ2-4, with 11 nucleotides matching TRBD2. Unmatched junction bases numbered 11, after V lost 4 bases and J lost 6 bases. From germline, CDR1 is MGHRA and CDR2 YSYEKL. The CDR3 length is 17 residues. The CDR3 region is CASSPSLAGGLRNIQYF. The CDR3 DNA reads TGCGCCAGCAGCCCGTCGTTAGCGGGAGGGCTGAGAAACATTCAGTACTTC.

This chain uses TRBV4-3 with TRBJ2-3; TRBD2 is a possible D gene (6 bases). V lost 1 base and J 3 bases, leaving 14 bases between the germline ends. From germline, CDR1 is LGHNA and CDR2 YSLEER. The CDR3 length is 16 residues. The CDR3 DNA is TGCGCCAGCAGCCAAGGGGCAAGGGGAGGTACAGATACGCAGTATTTT. This gives the protein CASSQGARGGTDTQYF.

This chain joins TRBV4-1 and TRBJ1-5; TRBD1 matches 7 bases. With 4 bases clipped from V and 3 bases from J, the junction kept 6 bases outside the gene matches. This CDR3 has 15 residues. The germline gives CDR1 MGHRA, CDR2 YSYEKL. The chain's CDR3 is CASSRTTGANQPQHF. The CDR3 nucleotides are TGCGCCAGCAGCCGGACCACAGGGGCCAATCAGCCCCAGCATTTT.

The J gene is TRBJ2-3, the V gene TRBV29-1, with TRBD1 matching 10 bases. The germline V gene has CDR1 SQVTM and CDR2 ANQGSEA. This CDR3 is 14 amino acids long. With 3 bases clipped from V and 1 base from J, the junction kept 1 base outside the gene matches. The DNA of the CDR3 is TGCAGCGTTGATGGGACAGGGGGCACAGATACGCAGTATTTT. It codes for CSVDGTGGTDTQYF.

The gene calls are TRBV7-2 and TRBJ1-5; no reliable D call. The germline V gene has CDR1 SGHTA and CDR2 FQGNSA. The ends were cut back, 4 bases at V and 5 bases at J, with 15 bases in the middle. CDR3 length: 15 residues. This CDR3 is CASSSGSEGDQPQHF. Here the CDR3 DNA reads TGTGCCAGCAGCTCCGGGTCGGAGGGCGATCAGCCCCAGCATTTT.

V usage is TRBV9 and J usage is TRBJ2-5, with TRBD2 matching over 9 bases. The length of the CDR3 is 16 residues. V gave up 2 bases and J gave up 6 bases; unmatched junction bases: 11. Germline V CDR1 and CDR2: SGDLS, YYNGEE. CDR3 DNA sequence: TGTGCCAGCAGCGTGGAGCGGGGGGCCCTCCATCAGACCCAGTACTTC. It is translated as CASSVERGALHQTQYF.

This rearrangement joins TRBV7-2 to TRBJ1-5; unclear D gene. V shed 5 bases and J shed 0 bases, with 17 bases lying between them. CDR3 length: 17 residues. Germline V gene data show CDR1 as SGHTA and CDR2 as FQGNSA. The CDR3 region has the DNA TGTGCCAGCAGCGGAGCCGTAGCGGTAGATAGCAATCAGCCCCAGCATTTT. It encodes CASSGAVAVDSNQPQHF.

This clone showed up just a few times. Other DNA sequences in this specimen translate into the identical CDR3. The chain carries TRBV7-3 and TRBJ1-1, with D possibly TRBD1 on 6 matching bases. CDR1 is SGHTA and CDR2 is FQGTGA in the germline V gene. The CDR3 extends over 13 amino acids. V lost 3 bases to trimming and J lost 1 base, with 6 bases between them. In DNA form, the CDR3 reads TGTGCCAGCAGCTTGGGACAGAACACTGAAGCTTTCTTT. Translated: CASSLGQNTEAFF.

V usage is TRBV30 and J usage is TRBJ2-2; the D gene is possibly TRBD1 (6 bases). This CDR3 region has 15 residues. Germline CDR1 GTSNPN, CDR2 SVGIG (reference sequence). The V end was cut by 5 bases, the J end by 6 bases, with 19 bases between. The CDR3: CAWGAGDRIAGELFF. The CDR3 nucleotides are TGTGCCTGGGGGGCCGGAGACAGGATTGCCGGGGAGCTGTTTTTT.

V is TRBV6-2 or TRBV6-3 and J is TRBJ2-7; 11 nucleotides match TRBD2. V lost 6 bases, J lost 2 bases, and 6 bases stayed unmatched. Germline V lookup: CDR1 MNHEY, CDR2 SVGEGT. The CDR3 covers 15 residues. The CDR3 loop is CASSRGTSGTYEQYF. The CDR3 DNA is TGTGCCAGCAGCCGCGGGACTAGCGGAACCTACGAGCAGTACTTC.

The rearrangement joins TRBV6-2 or TRBV6-3 to TRBJ2-7; no definite D call. V lost 4 bases and J 0 bases, leaving 4 bases between the germline ends. Germline V gene lookup returns CDR1 MNHEY and CDR2 SVGEGT. This CDR3 is built from 12 residues. The CDR3: CASSLSSYEQYF. Here the CDR3 DNA reads TGTGCCAGCAGTTTGAGCTCCTACGAGCAGTACTTC.

This clone was picked up one time. The chain links TRBV30 to TRBJ1-2; D gene unclear. The V end lost 2 bases, the J end lost 0 bases, and 10 bases lay between the germline ends. Germline V gene sequence: CDR1 GTSNPN, CDR2 SVGIG (reference sequence). The CDR3 extends over 14 amino acids. The CDR3 sequence: CAWSFPGANYGYTF. In DNA, the CDR3 is TGTGCCTGGAGTTTCCCCGGAGCTAACTATGGCTACACCTTC.